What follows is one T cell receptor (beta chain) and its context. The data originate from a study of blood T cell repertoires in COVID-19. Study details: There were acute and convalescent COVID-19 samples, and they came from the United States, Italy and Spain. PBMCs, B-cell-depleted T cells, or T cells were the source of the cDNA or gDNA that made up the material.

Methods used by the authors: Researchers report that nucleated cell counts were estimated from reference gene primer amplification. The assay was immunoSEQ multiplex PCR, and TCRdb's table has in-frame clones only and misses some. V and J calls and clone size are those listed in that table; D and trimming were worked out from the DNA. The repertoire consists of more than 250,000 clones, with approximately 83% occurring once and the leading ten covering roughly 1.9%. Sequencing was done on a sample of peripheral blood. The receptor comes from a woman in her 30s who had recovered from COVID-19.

In DNA, the CDR3 is TGTGCCTGGAGTAGCAGGGAGGTACAGCCCCAGCATTTT. As protein: CAWSSREVQPQHF. The V and J genes are TRBV30 and TRBJ1-5, with TRBD1 as a possible D gene (5 bases). The CDR3 sequence is 13 residues long. Trimming took off 2 bases at V and 7 bases at J, with 12 bases between the two ends. Germline-derived CDR1 and CDR2 are GTSNPN and SVGIG (reference sequence). The whole variable domain, remainder taken from reference TRBV30 and TRBJ1-5, is SQTIHQWPATLVQPVGSPLSLECTVEGTSNPNLYWYRQAAGRGLQLLFYSVGIGQISSEVPQNLSASRPQDRQFILSSKKLLLSDSGFYLCAWSSREVQPQHFGDGTRLSIL.